The clone carrying this TCR beta chain is a singleton in its sample. No antigen is known for it. Germline V gives CDR1 LNHDA, CDR2 SQIVND (reference sequence). CDR3 length: 16 amino acids. Trimming removed 4 bases from V and 4 bases from J; junction bases left unmatched: 9. These data are taken from a study of cytomegalovirus exposure and HLA in healthy donors. Findings of the study overall: Investigators reported fewer than 200 TCR beta chains as tied to cytomegalovirus. Per published accounts, TCR beta sequences correctly predicted the HLA-A and HLA-B alleles of most subjects. In a later analysis, V- and J-gene trimming of beta chains associated with a DCLRE1C missense variant, replicated independently.

PCR involved 60 Vbeta and 13 Jbeta primers. Profiled with immunoSEQ multiplex PCR; TCRdb holds only in-frame clones, not every one. This table has fewer than 200,000 clones, roughly 65% appearing once. V and J are TRBV19 and TRBJ1-5; 8 positions match TRBD1. What was sequenced was PBMCs. The clonotype comes from a woman aged 18-29 years in good health and CMV-seropositive. The CDR3 coding sequence is TGTGCCAGTAGTAACATTGGACAGGGATCTAATCAGCCCCAGCATTTT. Translation: CASSNIGQGSNQPQHF.